The 18 T cell receptor beta chains reported below all come from one sample, sequenced in a study of identical twins. One entry per CDR3 protein results from TCRdb running MiXCR on the 5' RACE reads. Of some 190,000 distinct CDR3 sequences detected, approximately 16% appear once; the ten largest clones hold 35% to 45%. The same specimen was also included in a second study, on T cells expressing NK-cell markers.

Sample: CD8+ T cells sorted from blood. The receptors originated from a woman younger than 30 in good health.

This clonotype was picked up many times. The J gene is TRBJ1-5, the V gene TRBV27, with D hard to call. The germline CDR1 and CDR2 sequences are MNHEY and SMNVEV (reference sequence). This CDR3 is 14 amino acids long. V lost 6 bases and J 0 bases, leaving 9 bases between the germline ends. The chain's CDR3 is CASRESGSNQPQHF. CDR3 coding DNA: TGTGCCAGCAGGGAGAGCGGTAGCAATCAGCCCCAGCATTTT.

The rearrangement joins TRBV7-9 to TRBJ2-7; possibly TRBD2 for D (5 bases). The V and J ends lost 4 bases and 7 bases respectively, with 14 bases between them. The germline CDR1 and CDR2 sequences are SEHNR and FQNEAQ (reference sequence). This CDR3 is 13 amino acids long. As DNA, the CDR3 is TGTGCCAGCAGCTCTCCGGGCCCGGGGGAGCAGTACTTC. Residues: CASSSPGPGEQYF.

This clonotype was counted a few times. The rearrangement uses TRBV5-1 and TRBJ1-2, with D unresolved. CDR1 is SGHRS and CDR2 is YFSETQ in the germline V gene. Trimming took off 2 bases at V and 5 bases at J, with 10 bases between the two ends. The length of the CDR3 is 13 residues. This CDR3 is CASSFENGYGYTF. The DNA for the CDR3 is TGCGCCAGCAGCTTTGAGAACGGGTATGGCTACACCTTC.

This clonotype appeared a few times. The chain carries TRBV12-3 or TRBV12-4 and TRBJ1-4, with 8 bases aligning to TRBD1. The CDR3 sequence is 13 residues long. V lost 5 bases and J lost 8; bases outside the gene matches: 4. The CDR3 DNA follows: TGTGCCAGCAGTGAGGGGACAGGCGAAAAACTGTTTTTT. Translation: CASSEGTGEKLFF.

The rearrangement joins TRBV2 to TRBJ2-7, with a possible D match to TRBD2 (6 bases). Germline assignment: CDR1 SNHLY and CDR2 FYNNEI. There are 15 residues in the CDR3. V lost 6 bases and J lost 1, with 16 bases in between. The CDR3 DNA reads as TGTGCCAGCAGCTCAGCGTGGAGGGAATCCTACGAGCAGTACTTC. Translation gives CASSSAWRESYEQYF.

This clonotype was seen only once. This chain connects TRBV7-9 to TRBJ2-1, with 11 bases fitting TRBD2. The CDR3 contains 15 residues. V was clipped by 3 bases and J by 8 bases; unmatched bases: 6. CDR1 and CDR2 from the germline V gene are SEHNR and FQNEAQ (reference sequence). The CDR3: CASSFASGRFDEQFF. CDR3 in DNA: TGTGCCAGCAGCTTTGCTAGCGGGAGGTTCGATGAGCAGTTCTTC.

The CDR3 is CASSGDSGGNTEAFF. The CDR3 DNA follows: TGCGCCAGCAGCGGGGACAGCGGGGGTAACACTGAAGCTTTCTTT. V gene TRBV5-1 combines with J gene TRBJ1-1, with TRBD1 matching over 7 bases. After removal of 4 bases from V and 2 bases from J, the junction contained 8 bases not matched to a gene. The CDR3 extends over 15 amino acids. Germline CDR1 reads SGHRS; CDR2 reads YFSETQ. Supplemented by reference TRBV5-1 and TRBJ1-1, the full variable domain reads KAGVTQTPRYLIKTRGQQVTLSCSPISGHRSVSWYQQTPGQGLQFLFEYFSETQRNKGNFPGRFSGRQFSNSRSEMNVSTLELGDSALYLCASSGDSGGNTEAFFGQGTRLTVV.

This clonotype was found a few times. The genes are TRBV2 and TRBJ2-1; the match to TRBD2 covers 7 bases. Germline loops: CDR1 SNHLY, CDR2 FYNNEI. V dropped 5 bases and J dropped 2; count of bases not matched to a gene: 6. The length of the CDR3 is 15 residues. DNA for the CDR3: TGTGCCAGCAGTACTCCGGGACTACCCTACAATGAGCAGTTCTTC. Protein: CASSTPGLPYNEQFF.

J is TRBJ1-1 and V is TRBV5-6, with D unclear. CDR3 length: 12 amino acids. CDR1 is SGHDT and CDR2 is YYEEEE in the germline V gene. V was shortened by 0 bases and J by 6 bases, with 6 bases between the two germline ends. DNA for the CDR3: TGTGCCAGCAGCTTGGAGTATTCTGAAGCTTTCTTT. Translating gives CASSLEYSEAFF.

The rearrangement links TRBV2 to TRBJ2-3; 13 nucleotides agree with TRBD2. The germline gives CDR1 SNHLY, CDR2 FYNNEI. This CDR3 has 16 residues. The junction had 5 bases not matched to a gene; V was cut back by 8 bases and J by 0 bases. This CDR3 reads CASRTSGGLSTDTQYF. The CDR3 bases are TGTGCCAGCCGGACTAGCGGGGGTCTTAGCACAGATACGCAGTATTTT.

Written as DNA, the CDR3 is TGTGCCAGCAGCGTAGTGACTAGCGGGGGCGATGAGCAGTTCTTC. As protein: CASSVVTSGGDEQFF. The V call is TRBV9, the J call TRBJ2-1, with 12 positions matching TRBD2. CDR3 length equals 15 residues. Germline V gene sequence: CDR1 SGDLS, CDR2 YYNGEE. The junction had 3 bases not matched to a gene; V was cut back by 0 bases and J by 8 bases. Using reference TRBV9 and TRBJ2-1 for the parts outside the CDR3, the full variable domain is DSGVTQTPKHLITATGQRVTLRCSPRSGDLSVYWYQQSLDQGLQFLIQYYNGEERAKGNILERFSAQQFPDLHSELNLSSLELGDSALYFCASSVVTSGGDEQFFGPGTRLTVL.

CDR3 nucleotides: TGTGCCAGCAGCCAGACAGGGTACACTGAAGCTTTCTTT. It is translated as CASSQTGYTEAFF. The chain joins TRBV14 to TRBJ1-1, with 7 nucleotides matching TRBD1. There are 13 residues in the CDR3. Germline-derived CDR1 and CDR2 are SGHDN and FVKESK. The V gene end was trimmed by 3 bases and the J gene end by 3 bases; junction bases not matched to a gene: 1.

This clonotype was seen ten or more times. This rearrangement joins TRBV20-1 to TRBJ2-7, with 7 bases fitting TRBD1. The CDR3 totals 13 residues. V trimming: 3 bases; J trimming: 5 bases; junction bases outside the gene matches: 7. Germline CDR1 DFQATT, CDR2 SNEGSKA (reference sequence). This chain's CDR3 is CSASTGEIHEQYF. CDR3 coding DNA: TGCAGTGCTAGTACAGGGGAAATCCACGAGCAGTACTTC.

The chain combines TRBV6-1 with TRBJ2-1, with D maybe TRBD2 (6 bases). This CDR3 region has 15 residues. Trimming took 7 bases from V and 6 from J, leaving 19 bases between them. The germline V gene has CDR1 MNHNS and CDR2 SASEGT. CDR3 loop: CASKIGSGLPNEQFF. CDR3 coding DNA: TGTGCCAGCAAGATCGGGAGCGGCCTACCCAATGAGCAGTTCTTC.

V usage is TRBV9 and J usage is TRBJ1-4, with D maybe TRBD1 (5 bases). This CDR3 contains 15 residues. The germline V and J ends were trimmed by 4 bases and 5 bases, with 15 bases remaining between them. Germline V gene data show CDR1 as SGDLS and CDR2 as YYNGEE. The CDR3 DNA follows: TGTGCCAGCAGCCCTAGGACTGGGACGAATGAAAAACTGTTTTTT. Its protein is CASSPRTGTNEKLFF.

The sample holds many counts of this clonotype. J is TRBJ2-2 and V is TRBV12-3 or TRBV12-4; 7 nucleotides match TRBD1. V shed 5 bases, J shed 4 bases, and the junction held 7 bases outside the gene matches. The CDR3 totals 15 residues. DNA for the CDR3: TGTGCCAGCAGTCCCTGGGACAGTTCCACCGGGGAGCTGTTTTTT. It codes for CASSPWDSSTGELFF.

This sequence joins TRBV12-3 or TRBV12-4 and TRBJ1-1; D is unresolved. The CDR3 loop spans 12 amino acids. Trimming pared 7 bases from V and 5 bases from J, leaving 11 bases between. This CDR3 reads CASTVGSTEAFF. The DNA of the CDR3 is TGTGCCAGCACCGTCGGGTCTACTGAAGCTTTCTTT.

This chain joins TRBV9 and TRBJ2-7, with D perhaps TRBD2 (7 bases). The CDR3 totals 14 residues. The V gene lost 3 bases and the J gene lost 3 bases, with 13 bases spanning the gap. Germline loops: CDR1 SGDLS, CDR2 YYNGEE. CDR3 DNA sequence: TGTGCCAGCAGCGGAACGGGGGGCCTCTACGAGCAGTACTTC. It is translated as CASSGTGGLYEQYF. Complete variable domain (other parts from reference TRBV9 and TRBJ2-7): DSGVTQTPKHLITATGQRVTLRCSPRSGDLSVYWYQQSLDQGLQFLIQYYNGEERAKGNILERFSAQQFPDLHSELNLSSLELGDSALYFCASSGTGGLYEQYFGPGTRLTVT.